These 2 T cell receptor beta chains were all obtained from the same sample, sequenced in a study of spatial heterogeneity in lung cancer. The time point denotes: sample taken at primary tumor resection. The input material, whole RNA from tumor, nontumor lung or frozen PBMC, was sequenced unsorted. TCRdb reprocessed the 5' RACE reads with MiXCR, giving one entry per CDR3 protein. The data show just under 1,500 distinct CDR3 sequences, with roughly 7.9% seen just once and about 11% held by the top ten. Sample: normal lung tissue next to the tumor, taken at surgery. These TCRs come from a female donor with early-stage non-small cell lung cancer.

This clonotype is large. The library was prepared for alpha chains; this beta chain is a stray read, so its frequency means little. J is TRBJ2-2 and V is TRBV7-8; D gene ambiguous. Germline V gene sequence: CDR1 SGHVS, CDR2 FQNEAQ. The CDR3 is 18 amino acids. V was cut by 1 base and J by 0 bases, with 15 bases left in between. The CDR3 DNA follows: TGTGCCAGCAGCTTAGTTCGGAAGGCGTCCGCGAACACCGGGGAGCTGTTTTTT. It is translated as CASSLVRKASANTGELFF.

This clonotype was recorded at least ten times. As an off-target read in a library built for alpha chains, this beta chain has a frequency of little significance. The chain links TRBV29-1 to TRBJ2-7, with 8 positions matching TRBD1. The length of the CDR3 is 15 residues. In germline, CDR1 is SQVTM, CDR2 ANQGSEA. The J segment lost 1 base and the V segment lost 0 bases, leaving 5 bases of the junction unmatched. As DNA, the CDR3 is TGCAGCGTTGAAGAATGGGACAGGCGATCCTACGAGCAGTACTTC. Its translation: CSVEEWDRRSYEQYF.